This entry is about one T cell receptor beta chain. What it binds is unknown. These data belong to a study of CD8+ T cells in alopecia areata. Regarding the study as a whole: In lesional scalp, particularly from alopecia totalis/universalis, clonality was higher than in normal scalp. In patients, TCRs were shared less clearly than in mice, and HLA may possibly be involved. A large proportion of expanded lesional clones were detected persisting in scalp and blood during tofacitinib.

The CDR3 length is 13 residues. From germline, CDR1 is MGHDK and CDR2 SYGVNS. Deletions cut 4 bases from V and 2 bases from J, with 8 bases between. Sequencing relied on a cDNA template that was reverse transcribed from extracted RNA. Clones were sequenced by immunoSEQ multiplex PCR, and TCRdb holds only the in-frame ones, with some missing. The table records more than 130,000 clones, about four fifths of them present only once. Regarding treatment: oral pan-JAK inhibitor, 5-10 mg twice daily. Sample: CD8+ T cells sorted from blood, taken at week 4, from a patient treated with tofacitinib. This TCR derives from a human donor with alopecia areata. The J gene is TRBJ2-5, the V gene TRBV25-1; D ambiguous. In DNA, the CDR3 is TGTGCCAGCAGTGTGGGCCTTCAAGAGACCCAGTACTTC. It encodes CASSVGLQETQYF.